The 25 T cell receptor beta chains below come from one sample, sequenced in a study of T-cell reconstitution after alpha-beta-depleted transplantation in children. Molecular barcoding with unique molecular identifiers was used for the TCRbeta library. TCRdb fed the PCR reads into MiXCR, producing one record per CDR3 protein. The table includes a few hundred thousand distinct CDR3 sequences, around a tenth detected once. The starting material was peripheral blood, obtained 180 days after TCRalphabeta/CD19-depleted stem cell transplant. The receptor source for this set is a male patient aged 2-10 years who had a stem cell transplant for chronic granulomatous disease, so the T cells may come from the graft donor.

About this clonotype itself: The conserved phenylalanine or tryptophan is not found at the CDR3 terminus, so this likely reflects a read error. The limits of the CDR3 on the DNA are not certain, so only TCRdb's listed CDR3 is given. The chain employs TRBV11-2 and TRBJ2-3; no check of the table's D call, TRBD2, against the DNA was made. The CDR3 is 16 residues long, ends included. Germline-derived CDR1 and CDR2 are SGHAT and FQNNGV. The CDR3 is CASSLVSGQSTDTQYY.

This clonotype was picked up many times. A junction boundary mismatches the germline segment, possibly from a read error. The chain joins TRBV7-7 to TRBJ2-2; unclear D gene. Germline CDR1 is SSHAT and CDR2 is FNYEAQ (reference sequence). The CDR3 is made up of 13 amino acids. The CDR3 bases are TGTGCTAGCAGCTGGTCGAACACCGGGGAGCTGTTTTTT. Protein: CASSWSNTGELFF.

The table lists this clonotype with many counts. The chain combines TRBV9 with TRBJ2-3, with D possibly being TRBD2 (5 bases). The germline CDR1 and CDR2 sequences are SGDLS and YYNGEE. CDR3 size: 16 residues. V lost 1 base and J lost 3, with 15 bases in between. The CDR3 bases are TGTGCCAGCAGCGTATTCGGTGCTAGCACTACAGATACGCAGTATTTT. This translates into CASSVFGASTTDTQYF.

This clonotype came up a few times. This chain joins TRBV5-1 and TRBJ2-5; D remains unclear. V lost 2 bases and J 5 bases, leaving 13 bases between the germline ends. The CDR3 covers 14 residues. Looked up from germline, CDR1 is SGHRS and CDR2 is YFSETQ. The CDR3 sequence is CASSFSGRQETQYF. Here the CDR3 DNA reads TGCGCCAGCAGCTTCTCCGGCAGGCAGGAGACCCAGTACTTC.

This clonotype appeared many times. CDR3 sequence (DNA): TGCAGTGCTAAAGGGGGCAGGGGTACCGGGGAGCTGTTTTTT. Its translation: CSAKGGRGTGELFF. This rearrangement joins TRBV20-1 to TRBJ2-2; 7 positions agree with TRBD1. Germline V gene data show CDR1 as DFQATT and CDR2 as SNEGSKA (reference sequence). This CDR3 contains 14 residues. Losses at the gene ends were 4 bases for V and 5 bases for J; bases not matched to a gene: 7.

Notes on this clonotype: With a much larger clone just one base away, this may be a read error. The chain combines TRBV2 with TRBJ1-1; D is unclear. Germline V gene lookup returns CDR1 SNHLY and CDR2 FYNNEI. This CDR3 contains 15 residues. Trimming removed 4 bases at V and 0 bases at J, with 12 bases between. DNA of the CDR3: TGTGCCAGCAGTGTAGGGCGGTTAATGAACACTGAAGCTTTCTTT. Translated: CASSVGRLMNTEAFF.

Ten or more counts support this clonotype. The CDR3 protein is CASSGISVVNEQFF. CDR3 DNA: TGTGCCAGCAGCGGGATTAGCGTGGTCAATGAGCAGTTCTTC. The chain uses TRBV7-9 and TRBJ2-1; maybe TRBD2 (5 bases). V shed 5 bases and J shed 6 bases, with 14 bases lying between them. Germline V CDR1 and CDR2: SEHNR, FQNEAQ (reference sequence). The CDR3 length is 14 residues.

This clonotype occurred many times. The chain employs TRBV27 and TRBJ1-1, with 9 bases that match TRBD1. The CDR3 has 14 amino acids. J gave up 5 bases and V 5 bases, and 6 bases lay outside the gene matches. Germline-derived CDR1 and CDR2 are MNHEY and SMNVEV (reference sequence). CDR3 amino acids: CASSPQGAKTEAFF. Written as DNA, the CDR3 is TGTGCCAGCAGTCCACAGGGGGCGAAGACTGAAGCTTTCTTT.

Many counts were recorded for this clonotype. Sequence at one end of the junction differs from germline and may be a read error. V usage is TRBV7-7 and J usage is TRBJ2-1, with 7 bases matching TRBD1. The germline gives CDR1 SSHAT, CDR2 FNYEAQ (reference sequence). This CDR3 region has 14 residues. For the CDR3, the DNA is TGTGCTAGCAGTTCAGGGGGCTCCTACAATGAGCAGTTCTTC. It yields the protein CASSSGGSYNEQFF.

This clonotype was recorded many times. The chain is built from TRBV9 and TRBJ2-5; D possibly matches TRBD1 or TRBD2 (5 bases each). Trimming left V 0 bases short and J 5 bases short, with 14 bases between. The CDR3 loop spans 15 amino acids. Germline CDR1 is SGDLS and CDR2 is YYNGEE. CDR3 sequence (DNA): TGTGCCAGCAGCGTAGGGTGGGACGACGCCGAGACCCAGTACTTC. Translated: CASSVGWDDAETQYF.

This clonotype was counted ten times or more. The chain links TRBV20-1 to TRBJ2-1; 13 positions match TRBD2. The length of the CDR3 is 17 residues. Germline V lookup: CDR1 DFQATT, CDR2 SNEGSKA (reference sequence). The V and J ends lost 2 bases and 4 bases, in that order; junction bases with no gene match: 8. The CDR3 DNA reads as TGCAGTGCTAGATATGGGACTAGCGGGATTTTGTACAATGAGCAGTTCTTC. Its translation is CSARYGTSGILYNEQFF.

The chain recombines TRBV18 with TRBJ2-5, with no clear D. The ends were cut back, 2 bases at V and 2 bases at J, with 21 bases in the middle. Looked up from germline, CDR1 is KGHSH and CDR2 is LQKENI. The CDR3 totals 18 residues. CDR3 nucleotide sequence: TGTGCCAGCTCACCAACCCTCGTGCACACCGAGATTCAAGAGACCCAGTACTTC. Protein product: CASSPTLVHTEIQETQYF.

Comment on this clonotype: A much bigger clone sits one base away, suggesting this may be a read error. This chain joins TRBV20-1 and TRBJ1-5; D call uncertain. CDR3 length equals 16 residues. In germline, CDR1 is DFQATT, CDR2 SNEGSKA (reference sequence). V was trimmed by 0 bases and J by 3 bases, leaving 15 bases between them. The CDR3 region has the DNA TGCAGTGCTAGAGATCGTCATTGTACAGTCAATCAGCCCCAGCATTTT. Its translation: CSARDRHCTVNQPQHF.

This clonotype was counted ten times or more. The V call is TRBV29-1, the J call TRBJ1-6; the D gene is possibly TRBD1 (6 bases). Germline CDR1 SQVTM, CDR2 ANQGSEA. The CDR3 contains 14 residues. V was shortened by 3 bases and J by 7 bases, with 13 bases between the two germline ends. CDR3 nucleotide sequence: TGCAGCGTTGAGATCGGGGGCCCGAATTCACCCCTCCACTTT. Amino acids: CSVEIGGPNSPLHF.

This clonotype was picked up many times. V gene TRBV20-1 combines with J gene TRBJ2-5, with D uncertain. From germline, CDR1 is DFQATT and CDR2 SNEGSKA (reference sequence). CDR3 size: 14 residues. The V end lost 2 bases, the J end lost 5 bases, and 15 bases lay between the germline ends. The CDR3, as DNA: TGCAGTGCTAGAAACTGGCGGATTGGTGAGACCCAGTACTTC. It is translated as CSARNWRIGETQYF.

The table lists this clonotype with many counts. The V call is TRBV29-1, the J call TRBJ2-1; 7 nucleotides match TRBD1. V lost 6 bases, J lost 6 bases, and 2 bases stayed unmatched. Per germline, CDR1 SQVTM and CDR2 ANQGSEA. The CDR3 totals 11 residues. The CDR3 loop reads CSVRTGNEQFF. In DNA form, the CDR3 reads TGCAGCGTGCGGACAGGCAATGAGCAGTTCTTC.

This clonotype came up many times. The V and J genes are TRBV20-1 and TRBJ2-3, with D perhaps matching TRBD1 (6 bases). CDR3 length equals 13 residues. Per the germline V gene, CDR1 is DFQATT and CDR2 is SNEGSKA (reference sequence). With 6 bases removed from V and 0 bases from J, the gap between germline ends came to 10 bases. The CDR3 region is CSARTDSTDTQYF. CDR3 nucleotide sequence: TGCAGTGCCAGGACAGACAGCACAGATACGCAGTATTTT.

For this clonotype: A much larger clone sits a single nucleotide away, making a read error possible. V is TRBV20-1 and J is TRBJ1-1; no clear D. Germline CDR1 and CDR2: DFQATT and SNEGSKA (reference sequence). The CDR3 has 12 residues. Here the CDR3 reads CSARARETEALF. Here the CDR3 DNA reads TGCAGTGCTAGAGCGAGGGAAACTGAAGCTCTCTTT.

The DNA for the CDR3 is TGCAGCATGGCAGGATGGGAGACCCAGTACTTC. As protein: CSMAGWETQYF. V usage is TRBV20-1 and J usage is TRBJ2-5; D unresolved. CDR1 and CDR2 (germline): DFQATT, SNEGSKA (reference sequence). The CDR3 has 11 amino acids.

This clonotype was picked up many times. The CDR3 reads CASSSRTGLTDTQYF. The CDR3 region has the DNA TGTGCCAGCAGCTCCCGGACAGGGCTCACAGATACGCAGTATTTT. The chain combines TRBV7-9 with TRBJ2-3, with TRBD1 matching 8 bases. Germline V gene data show CDR1 as SEHNR and CDR2 as FQNEAQ (reference sequence). J gave up 2 bases and V 4 bases, and 5 bases lay outside the gene matches. The CDR3 loop spans 15 amino acids.

Ten or more counts support this clonotype. The CDR3 coding sequence is TGTGCCAGCAGCTGGACCGGGACAGGGGGCGCCGGAAACATTCAGTACTTC. Translating it yields CASSWTGTGGAGNIQYF. The chain is built from TRBV7-8 and TRBJ2-4; 12 positions agree with TRBD1. The J segment lost 6 bases and the V segment lost 4 bases, leaving 10 bases of the junction unmatched. The length of the CDR3 is 17 residues. Germline CDR1 is SGHVS and CDR2 is FQNEAQ.

This clonotype occurred many times. The J gene is TRBJ2-7, the V gene TRBV2, with D unclear. With 9 bases removed from V and 6 bases from J, the gap between germline ends came to 18 bases. CDR1 SNHLY and CDR2 FYNNEI come from the germline V gene. The CDR3 extends over 13 amino acids. The CDR3 loop reads CARGSERDREQYF. The DNA for the CDR3 is TGTGCCAGAGGTTCGGAGAGAGATCGCGAGCAGTACTTC. Full variable domain (outside the CDR3, taken from reference TRBV2 and TRBJ2-7): EPEVTQTPSHQVTQMGQEVILRCVPISNHLYFYWYRQILGQKVEFLVSFYNNEISEKSEIFDDQFSVERPDGSNFTLKIRSTKLEDSAMYFCARGSERDREQYFGPGTRLTVT.

This clonotype was seen at least ten times. The CDR3 DNA follows: TGTGCCAGCAGTTTACCTCCTAGCCCCTACACAGATACGCAGTATTTT. This sequence encodes CASSLPPSPYTDTQYF. V and J are TRBV12-3 or TRBV12-4 and TRBJ2-3; TRBD2 is a possible D gene (5 bases). With 2 bases removed from V and 2 bases from J, the gap between germline ends came to 14 bases. The CDR3 sequence is 16 residues long.

Details on this clonotype: With a much larger clone just one base away, this may be a read error. The V and J genes are TRBV5-1 and TRBJ1-2; D is possibly TRBD1 (6 bases). This CDR3 region has 15 residues. The germline gives CDR1 SGHRS, CDR2 YFSETQ. CDR3: CASSLEFSGGSGDTF. In DNA, the CDR3 is TGCGCCAGCAGCTTGGAGTTTTCCGGGGGCTCTGGCGACACCTTC.

There are many counts of this clonotype. This rearrangement joins TRBV2 to TRBJ2-1; 11 bases are shared with TRBD2. V shed 4 bases, J shed 0 bases, and the junction held 2 bases outside the gene matches. CDR3 length: 16 amino acids. CDR1 is SNHLY and CDR2 is FYNNEI in the germline V gene. The CDR3 sequence: CASSGTSGFSYNEQFF. The CDR3 DNA sequence: TGTGCCAGCAGTGGGACTAGCGGGTTCTCCTACAATGAGCAGTTCTTC.